This note documents a single TCR beta chain sequence. This entry belongs to a study of blood T cell repertoires in COVID-19. Study in general: Samples taken during acute and convalescent COVID-19 were collected in the United States, Italy and Spain. From T cells, B-cell-depleted T cells, or PBMCs came the material, which was cDNA or gDNA.

In the original processing: For nucleated cells, counts were estimated from reference gene primer amplification. Measured with immunoSEQ multiplex PCR; TCRdb has only the in-frame clones, and not every one. V and J calls plus clone size are reproduced from that table; the DNA served to infer D and trimming. The top ten hold around 25% of the sample, which has roughly 39,000 clones, about four fifths seen once. The germline CDR1 and CDR2 sequences are SEHNR and FQNEAQ (reference sequence). V was clipped by 3 bases and J by 0 bases, with 6 bases between them. CDR3 length: 15 amino acids. The origin of this receptor is a man between 70 and 80 years old with acute or convalescent COVID-19. The V gene is TRBV7-9, the J gene TRBJ1-6; no clear D. The sample consisted of peripheral blood. Here the CDR3 DNA reads TGTGCCAGCAGCTTGCGTGGCTCCTATAATTCACCCCTCCACTTT. Its translation: CASSLRGSYNSPLHF.